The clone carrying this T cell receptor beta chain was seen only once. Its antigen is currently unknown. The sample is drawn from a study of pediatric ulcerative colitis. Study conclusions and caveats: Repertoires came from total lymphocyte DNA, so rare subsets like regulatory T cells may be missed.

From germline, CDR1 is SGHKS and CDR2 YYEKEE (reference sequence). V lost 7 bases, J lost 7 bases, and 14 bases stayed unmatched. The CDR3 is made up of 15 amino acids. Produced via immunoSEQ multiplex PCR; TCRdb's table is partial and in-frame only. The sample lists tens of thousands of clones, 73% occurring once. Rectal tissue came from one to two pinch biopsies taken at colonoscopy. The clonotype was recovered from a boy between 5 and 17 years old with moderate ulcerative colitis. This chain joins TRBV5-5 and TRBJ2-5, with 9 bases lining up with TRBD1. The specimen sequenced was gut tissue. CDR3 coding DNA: TGTGCCAGCTGGACCCCGGGACAGGGAAAGGGGACCCAGTACTTC. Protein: CASWTPGQGKGTQYF.